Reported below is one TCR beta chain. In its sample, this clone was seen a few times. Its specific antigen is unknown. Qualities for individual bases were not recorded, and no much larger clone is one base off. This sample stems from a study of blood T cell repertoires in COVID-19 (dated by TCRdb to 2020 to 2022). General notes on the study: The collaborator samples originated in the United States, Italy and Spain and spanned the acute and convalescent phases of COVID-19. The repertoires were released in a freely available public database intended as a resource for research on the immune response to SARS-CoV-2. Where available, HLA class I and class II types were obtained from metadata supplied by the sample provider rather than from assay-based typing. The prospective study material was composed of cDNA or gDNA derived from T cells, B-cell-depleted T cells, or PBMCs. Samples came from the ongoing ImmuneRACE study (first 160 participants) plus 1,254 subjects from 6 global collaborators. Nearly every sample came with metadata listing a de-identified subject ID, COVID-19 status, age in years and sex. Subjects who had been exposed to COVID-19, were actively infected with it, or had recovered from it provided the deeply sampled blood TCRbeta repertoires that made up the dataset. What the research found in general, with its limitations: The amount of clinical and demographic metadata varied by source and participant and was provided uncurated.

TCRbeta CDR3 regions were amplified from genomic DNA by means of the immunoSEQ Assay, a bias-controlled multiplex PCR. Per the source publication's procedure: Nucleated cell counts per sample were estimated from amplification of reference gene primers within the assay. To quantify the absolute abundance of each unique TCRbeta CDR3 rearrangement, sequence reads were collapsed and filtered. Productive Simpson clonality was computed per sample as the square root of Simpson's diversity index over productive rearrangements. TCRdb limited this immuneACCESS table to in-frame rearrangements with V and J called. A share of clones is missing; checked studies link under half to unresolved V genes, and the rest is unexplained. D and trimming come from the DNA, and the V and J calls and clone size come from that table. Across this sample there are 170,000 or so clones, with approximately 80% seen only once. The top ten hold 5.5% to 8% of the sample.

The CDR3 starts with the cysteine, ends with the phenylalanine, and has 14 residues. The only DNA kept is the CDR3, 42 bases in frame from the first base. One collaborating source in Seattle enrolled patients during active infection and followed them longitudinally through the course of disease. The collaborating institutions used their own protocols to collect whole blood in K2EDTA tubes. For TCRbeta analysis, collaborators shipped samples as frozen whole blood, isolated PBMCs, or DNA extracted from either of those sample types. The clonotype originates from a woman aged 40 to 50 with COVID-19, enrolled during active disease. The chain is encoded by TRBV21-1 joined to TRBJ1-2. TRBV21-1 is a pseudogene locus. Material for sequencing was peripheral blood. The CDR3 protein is CASSKVVRGEGYTF. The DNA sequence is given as TGTGCCAGCAGCAAGGTGGTCCGGGGTGAGGGCTACACCTTC.